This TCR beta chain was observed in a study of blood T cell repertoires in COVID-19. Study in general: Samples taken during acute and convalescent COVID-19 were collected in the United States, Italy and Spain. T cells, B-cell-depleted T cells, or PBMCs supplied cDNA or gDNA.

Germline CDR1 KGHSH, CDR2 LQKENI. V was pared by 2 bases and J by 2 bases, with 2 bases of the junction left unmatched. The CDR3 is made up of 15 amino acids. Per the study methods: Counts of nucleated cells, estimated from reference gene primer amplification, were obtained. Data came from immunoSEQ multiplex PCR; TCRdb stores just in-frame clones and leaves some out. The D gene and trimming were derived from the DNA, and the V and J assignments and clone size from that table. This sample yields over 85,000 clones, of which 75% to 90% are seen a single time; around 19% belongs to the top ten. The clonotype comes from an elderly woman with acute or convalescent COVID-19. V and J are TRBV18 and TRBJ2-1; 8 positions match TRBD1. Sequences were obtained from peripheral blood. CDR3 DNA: TGTGCCAGCTCACCATGGACAGGGACCTACAATGAGCAGTTCTTC. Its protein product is CASSPWTGTYNEQFF.